A selection of T cell receptor beta chains follows, all from one sample in a study of T cell repertoires in cytomegalovirus infection. MiXCR, applied by TCRdb to the reads, yields one record per CDR3 protein. The data show more than 500,000 distinct CDR3 sequences, more than 15% seen once. Source material: CD8+ T cells from PBMCs. Source of these receptors: a human donor in good health (CMV status not recorded). Some clones in this sample may be carry-over from other donors' samples. Each CDR3 is given with its conserved first and last residue. Each record gives: D gene, clone size, J gene, V gene, CDR3 protein, CDR3 DNA. A D gene is named only where the DNA matches it firmly. Expanded clones are given a class, and other clones once, few, many or no size at all.

d_call: -
clone_size: -
j_call: TRBJ2-3
v_call: TRBV5-4
cdr3_aa: CASSWGRGDTQYF
cdr3_nt: TGTGCCAGCAGCTGGGGCCGCGGAGATACGCAGTATTTT

d_call: -
clone_size: many
j_call: TRBJ2-7
v_call: TRBV6-5
cdr3_aa: CASSYRWTSPRYEQYF
cdr3_nt: TGTGCCAGCAGTTACCGGTGGACCAGTCCTCGCTACGAGCAGTACTTC

d_call: -
clone_size: few
j_call: TRBJ1-4
v_call: TRBV20-1
cdr3_aa: CSARDWAATNEKLFF
cdr3_nt: TGCAGTGCTAGAGATTGGGCTGCAACTAATGAAAAACTGTTTTTT

d_call: TRBD2
clone_size: -
j_call: TRBJ2-2
v_call: TRBV19
cdr3_aa: CASRGLAGAAGELFF
cdr3_nt: TGTGCCAGTAGGGGACTAGCGGGAGCCGCCGGGGAGCTGTTTTTT

d_call: TRBD1
clone_size: many
j_call: TRBJ1-5
v_call: TRBV6-1
cdr3_aa: CASREPTGGSGQPQHF
cdr3_nt: TGTGCCAGCAGAGAACCGACAGGGGGGAGCGGTCAGCCCCAGCATTTT

d_call: -
clone_size: few
j_call: TRBJ1-2
v_call: TRBV5-1
cdr3_aa: CASTPPGRRGNGYTF
cdr3_nt: TGCGCCAGCACCCCGCCGGGACGGAGGGGGAATGGCTACACCTTC

d_call: -
clone_size: many
j_call: TRBJ1-5
v_call: TRBV19
cdr3_aa: CASSAAPYSNQPQHF
cdr3_nt: TGTGCCAGTAGTGCCGCCCCCTATAGCAATCAGCCCCAGCATTTT

d_call: -
clone_size: many
j_call: TRBJ2-3
v_call: TRBV28
cdr3_aa: CASSSDLFSRTSTDTQYF
cdr3_nt: TGTGCCAGCAGTTCCGACCTATTTTCTAGAACTAGCACAGATACGCAGTATTTT

d_call: -
clone_size: few
j_call: TRBJ2-1
v_call: TRBV7-9
cdr3_aa: CASSLGSEGGASYNEQFF
cdr3_nt: TGTGCCAGCAGCTTAGGTAGCGAGGGGGGAGCGAGCTACAATGAGCAGTTCTTC

d_call: -
clone_size: many
j_call: TRBJ2-2
v_call: TRBV27
cdr3_aa: CASSIYRAGTGELFF
cdr3_nt: TGTGCCAGCAGTATCTACAGGGCCGGGACCGGGGAGCTGTTTTTT

d_call: TRBD1
clone_size: many
j_call: TRBJ2-3
v_call: TRBV7-2
cdr3_aa: CASSSQGASRTDTQYF
cdr3_nt: TGTGCCAGCAGCTCACAGGGGGCGAGCCGCACAGATACGCAGTATTTT

d_call: -
clone_size: few
j_call: TRBJ1-2
v_call: TRBV2
cdr3_aa: CASMRGVIYGYTF
cdr3_nt: TGTGCCAGCATGAGGGGGGTTATCTATGGCTACACCTTC

d_call: -
clone_size: many
j_call: TRBJ1-4
v_call: TRBV7-2
cdr3_aa: CASSLYPGEIEKLFF
cdr3_nt: TGTGCCAGCAGCTTATACCCTGGGGAGATTGAAAAACTGTTTTTT

d_call: -
clone_size: -
j_call: TRBJ1-2
v_call: TRBV18
cdr3_aa: CASSPSQGILVHYTF
cdr3_nt: TGTGCCAGCTCACCGAGCCAAGGGATTCTAGTGCACTACACCTTC

d_call: -
clone_size: -
j_call: TRBJ2-7
v_call: TRBV5-6
cdr3_aa: CASSLAVGPVYEQYF
cdr3_nt: TGTGCCAGCAGCTTGGCCGTGGGACCGGTCTACGAGCAGTACTTC

d_call: -
clone_size: many
j_call: TRBJ2-5
v_call: TRBV28
cdr3_aa: CASSQTGSETQYF
cdr3_nt: TGTGCCAGCAGTCAAACGGGGTCGGAGACCCAGTACTTC

d_call: TRBD2
clone_size: few
j_call: TRBJ2-7
v_call: TRBV4-2
cdr3_aa: CASSPLGLAGGEQYF
cdr3_nt: TGTGCCAGCAGCCCCTTAGGACTAGCGGGGGGCGAGCAGTACTTC

d_call: TRBD1
clone_size: few
j_call: TRBJ1-2
v_call: TRBV7-9
cdr3_aa: CASIRRDRGVRGYGYTF
cdr3_nt: TGTGCCAGCATCCGACGGGACAGGGGGGTTCGCGGCTATGGCTACACCTTC

d_call: -
clone_size: many
j_call: TRBJ2-2
v_call: TRBV4-1
cdr3_aa: CASSQENLRTGELFF
cdr3_nt: TGCGCCAGCAGCCAAGAAAACCTCAGAACCGGGGAGCTGTTTTTT

d_call: TRBD1
clone_size: many
j_call: TRBJ1-2
v_call: TRBV7-9
cdr3_aa: CASSLSGQGAYGYTF
cdr3_nt: TGTGCCAGCAGCTTATCGGGACAGGGGGCATATGGCTACACCTTC

d_call: -
clone_size: many
j_call: TRBJ2-4
v_call: TRBV6-6
cdr3_aa: CASSSDRPKNIQYF
cdr3_nt: TGTGCCAGCAGTTCCGACAGACCCAAAAACATTCAGTACTTC

d_call: TRBD2
clone_size: many
j_call: TRBJ2-1
v_call: TRBV28
cdr3_aa: CASSSWVAGAPSSYNEQFF
cdr3_nt: TGTGCCAGCAGTTCCTGGGTAGCGGGAGCCCCGAGCTCCTACAATGAGCAGTTCTTC

d_call: -
clone_size: many
j_call: TRBJ1-1
v_call: TRBV7-8
cdr3_aa: CASSLAKTEAFF
cdr3_nt: TGTGCCAGCAGCTTAGCAAAGACTGAAGCTTTCTTT